This T cell receptor beta chain was observed in a study of shared T cell receptors in the human thymus. The protocol was immunoSEQ multiplex PCR, while the TCRdb copy is restricted to in-frame clones and leaves out a portion. The profile shows hundreds of thousands of clones, over 75% of them singletons. This same sample was also taken into another study, of human thymus T cells. That study reports: It was from resections taken during corrective heart surgery that the thymus tissue came. Repertoires sampled from thymus and blood appeared biased in V and J gene usage. Unrelated individuals had highly overlapping thymic repertoires, as reported in related research.

The sample taken for sequencing was thymocytes. This TCR was recovered from a boy under three years old with a congenital heart defect.

The CDR3 spells CASRADGDSNQPQHF. The CDR3 DNA sequence: TGTGCCAGCAGAGCGGACGGGGATAGCAATCAGCCCCAGCATTTT. This chain uses TRBV28 with TRBJ1-5; D gene unclear. V gave up 6 bases and J gave up 0 bases, with 12 bases separating them. Germline V gene lookup returns CDR1 MDHEN and CDR2 SYDVKM. CDR3 length: 15 residues.